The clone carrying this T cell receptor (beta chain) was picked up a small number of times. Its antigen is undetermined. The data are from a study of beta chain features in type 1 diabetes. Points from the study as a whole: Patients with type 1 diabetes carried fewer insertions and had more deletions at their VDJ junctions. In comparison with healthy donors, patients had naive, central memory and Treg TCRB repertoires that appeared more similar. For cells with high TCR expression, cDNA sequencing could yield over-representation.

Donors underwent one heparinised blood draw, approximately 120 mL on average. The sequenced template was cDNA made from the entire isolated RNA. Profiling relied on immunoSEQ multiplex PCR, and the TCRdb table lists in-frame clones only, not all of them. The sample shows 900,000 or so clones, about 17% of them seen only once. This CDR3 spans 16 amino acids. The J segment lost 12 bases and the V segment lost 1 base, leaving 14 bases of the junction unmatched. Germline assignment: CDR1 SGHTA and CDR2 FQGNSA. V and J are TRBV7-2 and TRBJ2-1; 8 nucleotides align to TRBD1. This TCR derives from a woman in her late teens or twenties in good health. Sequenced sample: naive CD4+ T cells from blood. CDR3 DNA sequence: TGTGCCAGCAGCTTAGTGCCGCAGGGGGCTATACCGAGGCAGTTCTTC. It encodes CASSLVPQGAIPRQFF.